The clone carrying this TCR beta chain was detected many times. This CDR3 spans 16 amino acids. Germline CDR1 SQVTM, CDR2 ANQGSEA. Germline trimming cut 1 base from V and 4 bases from J; bases unmatched to any gene: 12. This sample is drawn from a study of early T cells in non-severe SARS-CoV-2 infection. One entry per CDR3 protein results from TCRdb running MiXCR on the 5' RACE reads. This table has tens of thousands of distinct CDR3 sequences, around 15% appearing once. This receptor was identified in an adult who was a healthcare worker with PCR-confirmed SARS-CoV-2 infection or an uninfected control (not recorded which). The sample comprised whole blood. This sequence joins TRBV29-1 and TRBJ2-7; TRBD2 matches at 8 bases. CDR3 coding DNA: TGCAGCGTTGAAGGGGCAACTGGCACTAGCGGTTACGAGCAGTACTTC. This sequence encodes CSVEGATGTSGYEQYF.